This TCR beta chain comes out of a study of blood T cell repertoires in COVID-19. Study information: Sample material is recorded as cDNA or gDNA derived from T cells, B-cell-depleted T cells, or PBMCs.

Per the original methods: Nucleated cell number was recorded as an estimate derived from reference gene primer amplification. TCRdb's copy holds only in-frame clones and misses some; the assay was immunoSEQ multiplex PCR. The DNA gave D and trimming, while V, J and clone size come from that table. The data show around 120,000 clones, roughly nine tenths seen once. The CDR3 sequence is 15 residues long. Germline V CDR1 and CDR2: MDHEN, SYDVKM. V was pared by 2 bases and J by 6 bases, with 16 bases between. The TCR was taken from a human donor with active COVID-19. The donor label of this sample is uncertain. Sequenced sample: peripheral blood. The chain recombines TRBV28 with TRBJ1-2; D is ambiguous. Here the CDR3 DNA reads TGTGCCAGCAGTTTAGAGGTGGTGGGGAGGGATGGCTACACCTTC. This translates into CASSLEVVGRDGYTF.